This entry concerns a single TCR beta chain. The data were produced by immunoSEQ multiplex PCR, yet TCRdb's version contains in-frame clones alone and is incomplete. The sample consists of 150,000 to 200,000 clones, 82% of them appearing once. Losses at the gene ends were 6 bases for V and 2 bases for J; bases not matched to a gene: 13. Germline V CDR1 and CDR2: MDHEN, SYDVKM. There are 17 residues in the CDR3. This record comes from a study of blood T cell repertoires in COVID-19. V usage is TRBV28 and J usage is TRBJ1-5; the match to TRBD1 covers 7 bases. The receptor was isolated from a woman in her sixties or seventies with COVID-19, enrolled during active disease. Sample: peripheral blood. The CDR3 reads CASSSYNRGGGNQPQHF. CDR3 in DNA: TGTGCCAGCAGCTCATACAACAGGGGAGGTGGCAATCAGCCCCAGCATTTT.